This T cell receptor (beta chain) appears in the sequencing data of a study of blood T cell repertoires in COVID-19. For the study at large: Acute and convalescent COVID-19 specimens originated in the United States, Italy and Spain.

As processed by the authors: Amplifying reference gene primers gave estimates of nucleated cell counts. Measured with immunoSEQ multiplex PCR; TCRdb has only the in-frame clones, and not every one. V and J calls and clone size are given by that table; D and trimming were obtained from the DNA. The sample has approximately 230,000 clones, 80% to 90% seen once. CDR1 is MGHRA, CDR2 YSYEKL, per germline. The CDR3 totals 15 residues. V lost 0 bases and J lost 5, with 10 bases in between. Donors were grouped by their self-reported clinical history. Cohort 3 recovered donors had two negative PCRs, clearance, or symptom resolution.

The sample was PBMCs or T cells enriched from blood (not recorded which). The rearrangement joins TRBV4-1 to TRBJ2-2, with a possible D match to TRBD2 (6 bases). The sequence came from a man aged 18 to 35 who had recovered from COVID-19. The CDR3 protein is CASSQERGGTGELFF. The CDR3 DNA sequence: TGCGCCAGCAGCCAAGAGAGGGGAGGTACCGGGGAGCTGTTTTTT.